This TCR beta chain came from a study of CD4+ T cells in melanoma. Sequenced by immunoSEQ multiplex PCR; TCRdb stores in-frame clones only, minus some. The sample yields roughly 16,000 clones, around 76% seen once. The V gene lost 1 base and the J gene lost 2 bases, with 7 bases spanning the gap. The CDR3 is 13 residues long. Germline lookup yields CDR1 SGHKS and CDR2 YYEKEE (reference sequence). With regard to this clone: The antigen remains undetermined.

Whole-study findings and limits: In melanoma, neoantigen-specific CD4+ T cells reportedly differed in differentiation state. CD8+ T cell, macrophage and B cell function reportedly correlated with neoantigen-specific CD4+ T cells.

The V call is TRBV5-5, the J call TRBJ2-7, with D perhaps TRBD2 (5 bases). The source is a human donor with melanoma. Specimen: cells from a culture (not recorded whether cultured in vitro). CDR3 region: CASSLRGTYEQYF. Here the CDR3 DNA reads TGTGCCAGCAGCTTGCGGGGAACCTACGAGCAGTACTTC.